This is a list of T cell receptor beta chains from one sample in a study of chemoradiotherapy in HPV16-positive cancers. The assay was immunoSEQ multiplex PCR, and TCRdb's table has in-frame clones only and misses some. The sample has more than 15,000 clones; nearly 80% are singletons. The specimen was collected from a patient who underwent chemoradiotherapy. Source of these receptors: a human donor with HPV-associated anogenital cancer. CDR3s include the opening cysteine and the closing phenylalanine or tryptophan. The D gene is left open where the match is weak. The listing skips clone size in some rows; elsewhere it reads once, few, many or a size class.

CDR3 protein: CASSQDSGNTIYF
CDR3 DNA: TGCGCCAGCAGCCAAGATAGTGGAAACACCATATATTTT
J gene: TRBJ1-3
D gene: .
V gene: TRBV4-1
clone size: .

CDR3 protein: CASSQGRGYTGELFF
CDR3 DNA: TGCGCCAGCAGCCAAGGGCGGGGATACACCGGGGAGCTGTTTTTT
J gene: TRBJ2-2
D gene: .
V gene: TRBV4-1
clone size: .

CDR3 protein: CASSPGSSGANVLTF
CDR3 DNA: TGTGCCAGCAGCCCCGGCAGCTCTGGGGCCAACGTCCTGACTTTC
J gene: TRBJ2-6
D gene: .
V gene: TRBV7-3
clone size: .

CDR3 protein: CASSFYGTGQGTDTQYF
CDR3 DNA: TGTGCCAGCAGTTTTTACGGGACGGGACAGGGCACAGATACGCAGTATTTT
J gene: TRBJ2-3
D gene: TRBD1
V gene: TRBV7-2
clone size: once

CDR3 protein: CASSRDRAYEQYF
CDR3 DNA: TGTGCCAGCAGCCGGGACAGAGCCTACGAGCAGTACTTC
J gene: TRBJ2-7
D gene: TRBD1
V gene: TRBV6-6
clone size: .

CDR3 protein: CAWSFSGAYNEQFF
CDR3 DNA: TGTGCCTGGAGTTTTAGCGGGGCCTACAATGAGCAGTTCTTC
J gene: TRBJ2-1
D gene: TRBD2
V gene: TRBV30
clone size: .

CDR3 protein: CASSPRAGGSSYNSPLHF
CDR3 DNA: TGTGCCAGCAGCCCTAGGGCAGGGGGAAGCTCCTATAATTCACCCCTCCACTTT
J gene: TRBJ1-6
D gene: TRBD1
V gene: TRBV11-2
clone size: .

CDR3 protein: CASSGPENTEAFF
CDR3 DNA: TGTGCCAGCAGTGGTCCAGAGAACACTGAAGCTTTCTTT
J gene: TRBJ1-1
D gene: .
V gene: TRBV13
clone size: .

CDR3 protein: CASTRQGLEGTEAFF
CDR3 DNA: TGTGCCAGCACCAGACAGGGGTTGGAAGGCACTGAAGCTTTCTTT
J gene: TRBJ1-1
D gene: TRBD1
V gene: TRBV6-5
clone size: .

CDR3 protein: CASSLWGGADRAGELFF
CDR3 DNA: TGTGCCAGCAGCTTATGGGGGGGGGCCGATAGAGCCGGGGAGCTGTTTTTT
J gene: TRBJ2-2
D gene: .
V gene: TRBV7-3
clone size: .

CDR3 protein: CASSLAGGTGTYGYTF
CDR3 DNA: TGTGCCAGCAGCTTGGCCGGGGGGACAGGGACTTATGGCTACACCTTC
J gene: TRBJ1-2
D gene: TRBD1
V gene: TRBV5-4
clone size: .

CDR3 protein: CASSGGLEGEQYF
CDR3 DNA: TGTGCCAGCAGCGGCGGGTTGGAGGGCGAGCAGTACTTC
J gene: TRBJ2-7
D gene: .
V gene: TRBV2
clone size: .

CDR3 protein: CASSIGEGAINQPQHF
CDR3 DNA: TGTGCCAGTAGTATAGGTGAGGGGGCGATCAATCAGCCCCAGCATTTT
J gene: TRBJ1-5
D gene: TRBD1
V gene: TRBV19
clone size: .

CDR3 protein: CASSLSRDTEAFF
CDR3 DNA: TGTGCCAGCAGCTTATCCAGGGATACTGAAGCTTTCTTT
J gene: TRBJ1-1
D gene: .
V gene: TRBV7-8
clone size: .

CDR3 protein: CASGKGRGNYEQYF
CDR3 DNA: TGTGCCAGCGGTAAGGGCAGGGGCAATTACGAGCAGTACTTC
J gene: TRBJ2-7
D gene: .
V gene: TRBV6-5
clone size: .

CDR3 protein: CASSRRLAGGQETQYF
CDR3 DNA: TGTGCCAGCAGTCGAAGACTAGCGGGGGGTCAAGAGACCCAGTACTTC
J gene: TRBJ2-5
D gene: TRBD2
V gene: TRBV28
clone size: .

CDR3 protein: CASRRRETSTDTQYF
CDR3 DNA: TGTGCCAGTAGGCGCAGGGAAACTAGCACAGATACGCAGTATTTT
J gene: TRBJ2-3
D gene: .
V gene: TRBV19
clone size: .

CDR3 protein: CASRAGGNSGNTIYF
CDR3 DNA: TGTGCCAGCAGAGCAGGGGGAAACTCTGGAAACACCATATATTTT
J gene: TRBJ1-3
D gene: TRBD1
V gene: TRBV2
clone size: few

CDR3 protein: CASRPPSGGARNEQFF
CDR3 DNA: TGTGCCAGCAGACCTCCTAGCGGGGGGGCCCGAAATGAGCAGTTCTTC
J gene: TRBJ2-1
D gene: TRBD2
V gene: TRBV7-2
clone size: once

CDR3 protein: CASSLDARGGGTDTQYF
CDR3 DNA: TGTGCCAGCAGCCTTGACGCGCGGGGGGGCGGCACAGATACGCAGTATTTT
J gene: TRBJ2-3
D gene: TRBD2
V gene: TRBV11-2
clone size: .

CDR3 protein: CASTQWTSGGARETQYF
CDR3 DNA: TGTGCCAGCACCCAATGGACTAGCGGGGGGGCCCGAGAGACCCAGTACTTC
J gene: TRBJ2-5
D gene: TRBD2
V gene: TRBV7-9
clone size: .

CDR3 protein: CASRRTSGGETQYF
CDR3 DNA: TGTGCCAGCAGGCGGACTAGCGGGGGAGAGACCCAGTACTTC
J gene: TRBJ2-5
D gene: TRBD2
V gene: TRBV7-2
clone size: .

CDR3 protein: CASSLQVTGLYNEQFF
CDR3 DNA: TGCGCCAGCAGCTTGCAAGTAACAGGGCTTTACAATGAGCAGTTCTTC
J gene: TRBJ2-1
D gene: .
V gene: TRBV5-1
clone size: .